These T cell receptor beta chains were read from a single sample in a study of OX40 agonist ivuxolimab in advanced cancers. The method was immunoSEQ multiplex PCR; TCRdb's version includes in-frame clones alone and lacks a portion of them. The table records around 83,000 clones, 91% of them present only once. The sequencing used CD4+ or CD8+ T cells sorted from blood, collected in a trial of the OX40 agonist ivuxolimab. The receptor set was obtained from an adult with an advanced solid tumor such as melanoma, head and neck, liver or kidney cancer. CDR3s include the opening cysteine and the closing phenylalanine or tryptophan. A D gene is named only where the DNA matches it firmly. A clone size is listed for some rows: how often the clone was seen (once, few, many), or a class if it is expanded.

v_gene: TRBV28; j_gene: TRBJ2-7; abundance: once; d_gene: .; CDR3nt: TGTGCCAGCAGCCTTCTCCCAGGAGGGGTCTACGAGCAGTACTTC; CDR3aa: CASSLLPGGVYEQYF
v_gene: TRBV4-1; j_gene: TRBJ2-5; abundance: .; d_gene: .; CDR3nt: TGCGCCAGCAGCCAGCGGGTCAGGGAGACCCAGTACTTC; CDR3aa: CASSQRVRETQYF
v_gene: TRBV7-9; j_gene: TRBJ2-7; abundance: .; d_gene: .; CDR3nt: TGTGCCAGCAGCCGGGGGCTCGAGCAGTACTTC; CDR3aa: CASSRGLEQYF
v_gene: TRBV7-3; j_gene: TRBJ1-5; abundance: few; d_gene: .; CDR3nt: TGTGCCAGCAGCCCTCTGGCACGGAGCAGCAATCAGCCCCAGCATTTT; CDR3aa: CASSPLARSSNQPQHF
v_gene: TRBV28; j_gene: TRBJ1-1; abundance: .; d_gene: .; CDR3nt: TGTGCCAGCAGTACTCCGGACAAACCGAACACTGAAGCTTTCTTT; CDR3aa: CASSTPDKPNTEAFF
v_gene: TRBV7-2; j_gene: TRBJ1-2; abundance: .; d_gene: .; CDR3nt: TGTGCCAGCAGCCAATATGGACAGTTAGGCTATGGCTACACCTTC; CDR3aa: CASSQYGQLGYGYTF
v_gene: TRBV5-5; j_gene: TRBJ1-1; abundance: .; d_gene: .; CDR3nt: TGTGCCAGCAGCCCGGGACGGACGAACACTGAAGCTTTCTTT; CDR3aa: CASSPGRTNTEAFF
v_gene: TRBV30; j_gene: TRBJ2-6; abundance: .; d_gene: .; CDR3nt: TGTGCCTCACAACGCGGCTCTGGGGCCAACGTCCTGACTTTC; CDR3aa: CASQRGSGANVLTF
v_gene: TRBV25-1; j_gene: TRBJ1-6; abundance: .; d_gene: TRBD1; CDR3nt: TGTGCCAGCAAGGGACAGGGATGGAATTCACCCCTCCACTTT; CDR3aa: CASKGQGWNSPLHF
v_gene: TRBV7-9; j_gene: TRBJ2-3; abundance: once; d_gene: TRBD1; CDR3nt: TGTGCCAGCAGCTTAGACGGACAGGGCGTAGATACGCAGTATTTT; CDR3aa: CASSLDGQGVDTQYF
v_gene: TRBV18; j_gene: TRBJ1-5; abundance: .; d_gene: .; CDR3nt: TGTGCCAGCTCAGGTGTCGGCGGTCTGGGGCCCCAGCATTTT; CDR3aa: CASSGVGGLGPQHF
v_gene: TRBV19; j_gene: TRBJ1-2; abundance: .; d_gene: .; CDR3nt: TGTGCCAGTACCATCATGGGGGGCAGGGATAACTATGGCTACACCTTC; CDR3aa: CASTIMGGRDNYGYTF
v_gene: TRBV5-4; j_gene: TRBJ2-2; abundance: .; d_gene: .; CDR3nt: TGTGCCAGCAGCTTTGGACGGGAGAACACCGGGGAGCTGTTTTTT; CDR3aa: CASSFGRENTGELFF
v_gene: TRBV2; j_gene: TRBJ2-7; abundance: .; d_gene: .; CDR3nt: TGTGCCAGCTCACAGGTCGAGCAGTACTTC; CDR3aa: CASSQVEQYF
v_gene: TRBV28; j_gene: TRBJ2-1; abundance: once; d_gene: .; CDR3nt: TGTGCCAGCAGTAAATACAATGAGCAGTTCTTC; CDR3aa: CASSKYNEQFF
v_gene: TRBV19; j_gene: TRBJ2-7; abundance: .; d_gene: TRBD1; CDR3nt: TGTGCCAGTAGTGCTACCGGGACAGGGGTGAGGGAGCAGTACTTC; CDR3aa: CASSATGTGVREQYF
v_gene: TRBV19; j_gene: TRBJ1-6; abundance: once; d_gene: TRBD1; CDR3nt: TGTGCCAGTAAAGACAGGGGGAGTTCACCCCTCCACTTT; CDR3aa: CASKDRGSSPLHF
v_gene: TRBV7-2; j_gene: TRBJ2-5; abundance: .; d_gene: .; CDR3nt: TGTGCCAGCAGCTCGGGACAACTGGTAAAGACCCAGTACTTC; CDR3aa: CASSSGQLVKTQYF
v_gene: TRBV6-1; j_gene: TRBJ2-2; abundance: .; d_gene: .; CDR3nt: TGTGCCAGCAGGATGGAGGGGAACACCGGGGAGCTGTTTTTT; CDR3aa: CASRMEGNTGELFF
v_gene: TRBV19; j_gene: TRBJ2-3; abundance: .; d_gene: .; CDR3nt: TGTGCCAGTAGTATAGCCGCGGGCCGCACAGATACGCAGTATTTT; CDR3aa: CASSIAAGRTDTQYF
v_gene: TRBV11-3; j_gene: TRBJ2-1; abundance: few; d_gene: .; CDR3nt: TGTGCCAGCAGCCGAACAGGGTCCGCCTACAATGAGCAGTTCTTC; CDR3aa: CASSRTGSAYNEQFF
v_gene: TRBV18; j_gene: TRBJ2-2; abundance: few; d_gene: .; CDR3nt: TGTGCCAGCTCACCAGGACAGCCTACCGGGGAGCTGTTTTTT; CDR3aa: CASSPGQPTGELFF
v_gene: TRBV5-1; j_gene: TRBJ1-2; abundance: .; d_gene: TRBD1; CDR3nt: TGCGCCAGCAGCTTGGAACAGGGGACCTATGGCTACACCTTC; CDR3aa: CASSLEQGTYGYTF
v_gene: TRBV6-6; j_gene: TRBJ2-3; abundance: .; d_gene: TRBD2; CDR3nt: TGTGCCAGCAGTGGTTACGGGACTAGGGGAGATACGCAGTATTTT; CDR3aa: CASSGYGTRGDTQYF
v_gene: TRBV2; j_gene: TRBJ2-7; abundance: once; d_gene: .; CDR3nt: TGTGCCAGCAGTGAGTCGGTCTACTACGAGCAGTACTTC; CDR3aa: CASSESVYYEQYF
v_gene: TRBV19; j_gene: TRBJ2-7; abundance: .; d_gene: .; CDR3nt: TGTGCCAGTAGTCAATCGGGTGGCTCCTACGAGCAGTACTTC; CDR3aa: CASSQSGGSYEQYF
v_gene: TRBV2; j_gene: TRBJ1-5; abundance: .; d_gene: .; CDR3nt: TGTGCCAGCAGCCTGCAGGGAGTCAATCAGCCCCAGCATTTT; CDR3aa: CASSLQGVNQPQHF
v_gene: TRBV6-6; j_gene: TRBJ2-7; abundance: .; d_gene: .; CDR3nt: TGTGCCAGCAGTTACGGGACGGGAGTCCAGTACGAGCAGTACTTC; CDR3aa: CASSYGTGVQYEQYF
v_gene: TRBV19; j_gene: TRBJ2-3; abundance: .; d_gene: TRBD2; CDR3nt: TGTGCCAGTAGTAAAGGCCTAGCGGGAGTTGATACGCAGTATTTT; CDR3aa: CASSKGLAGVDTQYF
v_gene: TRBV14; j_gene: TRBJ2-7; abundance: .; d_gene: .; CDR3nt: TGTGCCAGTAAGGACAGCTCACACGAGCAGTACTTC; CDR3aa: CASKDSSHEQYF
v_gene: TRBV6-5; j_gene: TRBJ2-3; abundance: .; d_gene: .; CDR3nt: TGTGCCAGCAGTTTTCGCGGGTTTGGCACAGATACGCAGTATTTT; CDR3aa: CASSFRGFGTDTQYF
v_gene: TRBV2; j_gene: TRBJ2-1; abundance: once; d_gene: .; CDR3nt: TGTGCCAGCAGTGATCGGTGGCAGCAGTTCTTC; CDR3aa: CASSDRWQQFF
v_gene: TRBV7-2; j_gene: TRBJ2-1; abundance: .; d_gene: .; CDR3nt: TGTGCCAGCAGCCGGGAGAGCTCCTACAATGAGCAGTTCTTC; CDR3aa: CASSRESSYNEQFF
v_gene: TRBV27; j_gene: TRBJ1-5; abundance: .; d_gene: .; CDR3nt: TGTGCCAGCAGTTGGACCCGATCCCAGCCCCAGCATTTT; CDR3aa: CASSWTRSQPQHF
v_gene: TRBV4-1; j_gene: TRBJ2-3; abundance: .; d_gene: TRBD1; CDR3nt: TGCGCCAGCAGCCAACTAGGACAGGGGGCCCGAGATACGCAGTATTTT; CDR3aa: CASSQLGQGARDTQYF
v_gene: TRBV2; j_gene: TRBJ1-5; abundance: .; d_gene: .; CDR3nt: TGTGCCAGCAGTGTGGGGGTTGGTAGCAATCAGCCCCAGCATTTT; CDR3aa: CASSVGVGSNQPQHF
v_gene: TRBV15; j_gene: TRBJ2-7; abundance: .; d_gene: .; CDR3nt: TGTGCCACCAGCAGGCCCGGGACGGAGCCCTACGAGCAGTACTTC; CDR3aa: CATSRPGTEPYEQYF
v_gene: TRBV2; j_gene: TRBJ2-1; abundance: .; d_gene: .; CDR3nt: TGTGCCAGCAGTGAATCAAGCCCCATGCGCAATGAGCAGTTCTTC; CDR3aa: CASSESSPMRNEQFF
v_gene: TRBV2; j_gene: TRBJ2-3; abundance: .; d_gene: .; CDR3nt: TGTGCCAGTACCCAGGGGTACACAGATACGCAGTATTTT; CDR3aa: CASTQGYTDTQYF
v_gene: TRBV30; j_gene: TRBJ2-2; abundance: .; d_gene: .; CDR3nt: TGTGCCTGGAGTGTACGAACTTTGAACACCGGGGAGCTGTTTTTT; CDR3aa: CAWSVRTLNTGELFF
v_gene: TRBV6-4; j_gene: TRBJ2-1; abundance: .; d_gene: .; CDR3nt: TGTGCCAGCAGTGTTCACGGTAACAATGAGCAGTTCTTC; CDR3aa: CASSVHGNNEQFF
v_gene: TRBV19; j_gene: TRBJ1-3; abundance: .; d_gene: .; CDR3nt: TGTGCCAGTGCGTATGGAGGGAACGGAAACACCATATATTTT; CDR3aa: CASAYGGNGNTIYF
v_gene: TRBV5-1; j_gene: TRBJ1-4; abundance: .; d_gene: .; CDR3nt: TGCGCCAGCAGCCCGCAACAGGGTGGTAATGAAAAACTGTTTTTT; CDR3aa: CASSPQQGGNEKLFF
v_gene: TRBV28; j_gene: TRBJ1-1; abundance: .; d_gene: .; CDR3nt: TGTGCCAGCAGTTTTTATGGAGCTTTGAACACTGAAGCTTTCTTT; CDR3aa: CASSFYGALNTEAFF
v_gene: TRBV25-1; j_gene: TRBJ2-7; abundance: .; d_gene: TRBD1; CDR3nt: TGTGCCAGCAGTGAATCCCCCGGGACAGGGTTCTCCTACGAGCAGTACTTC; CDR3aa: CASSESPGTGFSYEQYF
v_gene: TRBV7-9; j_gene: TRBJ1-1; abundance: .; d_gene: .; CDR3nt: TGTGCCAGCAGCCCCAGCCCGCGAGGGGCGGGTGAAGCTTTCTTT; CDR3aa: CASSPSPRGAGEAFF
v_gene: TRBV4-3; j_gene: TRBJ1-5; abundance: .; d_gene: .; CDR3nt: TGCGCCAGCAGCCAAGAGTTGTATAGCAATCAGCCCCAGCATTTT; CDR3aa: CASSQELYSNQPQHF
v_gene: TRBV11-2; j_gene: TRBJ2-4; abundance: .; d_gene: TRBD2; CDR3nt: TGTGCCAGCAGACGTTCAGGACTAGCGGTAGCCAAAAACATTCAGTACTTC; CDR3aa: CASRRSGLAVAKNIQYF
v_gene: TRBV28; j_gene: TRBJ2-7; abundance: once; d_gene: TRBD2; CDR3nt: TGTGCCAGCAGATTAGCGGGAGGGCTTAGCGAGCAGTACTTC; CDR3aa: CASRLAGGLSEQYF
v_gene: TRBV6-5; j_gene: TRBJ1-5; abundance: few; d_gene: TRBD1; CDR3nt: TGTGCCAGCAGAAGTGACAGGGGAGGTCAGCCCCAGCATTTT; CDR3aa: CASRSDRGGQPQHF
v_gene: TRBV18; j_gene: TRBJ1-4; abundance: .; d_gene: TRBD1; CDR3nt: TGTGCCAGCTCACCTACCACGGCTTCGGGACAGTTCAATGCTGGGTTTTTT; CDR3aa: CASSPTTASGQFNAGFF
v_gene: TRBV11-2; j_gene: TRBJ2-5; abundance: once; d_gene: TRBD2; CDR3nt: TGTGCCAGCAGCTTAAAGGAGCGGGAGGGCCCTCGCCAAGAGACCCAGTACTTC; CDR3aa: CASSLKEREGPRQETQYF